These 29 T cell receptor beta chains share one sample of origin, sequenced in a study of regulatory T cells. The study's findings and limits: Hydrophobic residues at CDR3 positions 6 and 7 were enriched in conventional CD4+ T cells of CD3G-deficient patients.

Amplification used 52 TRBV primers and 13 TRBJ primers. Some clones are missing from TCRdb's copy, which holds only in-frame ones; the method was immunoSEQ multiplex PCR. The sample gives around 15,000 clones, approximately 82% of which show up once; roughly 7.3% is in the top ten. These receptors are not linked to any known antigen. The source material was conventional CD4+ T cells sorted from blood. The receptors shown here come from a person aged 25 to 39 with CD3G deficiency.

CDR3 sequence reads: CASSLTGGQANYGYTF. CDR3 in DNA: TGCGCCAGCAGCTTGACAGGGGGCCAAGCTAACTATGGCTACACCTTC. V is TRBV5-1 and J is TRBJ1-2, with 9 bases matching TRBD1. The CDR3 sequence is 16 residues long. V lost 1 base and J lost 0; bases outside the gene matches: 4. CDR1 and CDR2 from the germline V gene are SGHRS and YFSETQ.

The CDR3 DNA reads as TGTGCCAGCAGTTACGGCCGATCCGGTGAAAAACTGTTTTTT. Residues: CASSYGRSGEKLFF. The rearrangement links TRBV6-6 to TRBJ1-4; unclear D gene. Germline values: CDR1 MNHNY, CDR2 SVGAGI (reference sequence). The CDR3 is made up of 14 amino acids. V was shortened by 2 bases and J by 7 bases, with 11 bases between the two germline ends.

The CDR3 loop is CASSPGRRVADTQYF. CDR3 nucleotides: TGTGCCAGCAGCCCCGGAAGGAGGGTTGCAGATACGCAGTATTTT. The V call is TRBV11-2, the J call TRBJ2-3; D possibly corresponds to TRBD2 (6 bases). Germline values: CDR1 SGHAT, CDR2 FQNNGV. V lost 5 bases and J lost 4, with 16 bases in between. The CDR3 runs to 15 residues.

The genes are TRBV7-2 and TRBJ2-7; 8 bases align to TRBD1. Germline CDR1 SGHTA, CDR2 FQGNSA. V lost 5 bases to trimming and J lost 4 bases; unmatched junction nucleotides: 10. The CDR3 is 15 amino acids. The CDR3 loop is CASSQAADRAYEQYF. The CDR3 bases are TGTGCCAGCAGCCAGGCCGCGGACAGGGCTTACGAGCAGTACTTC.

This chain uses TRBV6-1 with TRBJ2-5, with D perhaps being TRBD1 or TRBD2 (6 bases each). Germline lookup yields CDR1 MNHNS and CDR2 SASEGT. The CDR3 runs 14 residues. V was pared by 5 bases and J by 5 bases, with 15 bases between. CDR3 residues: CASSLLGGRETQYF. CDR3 in DNA: TGTGCCAGCAGTCTTCTCGGGGGCCGTGAGACCCAGTACTTC.

The chain has TRBV6-1 and TRBJ2-7; D is ambiguous. Germline V gene sequence: CDR1 MNHNS, CDR2 SASEGT. The CDR3 runs to 13 residues. V lost 4 bases to trimming and J lost 3 bases, with 10 bases between them. The CDR3 region has the DNA TGTGCCAGCAGTGTCCACCCGGGCTACGAGCAGTACTTC. Encoded protein: CASSVHPGYEQYF.

This sequence joins TRBV4-2 and TRBJ1-2, with D unresolved. CDR3 length: 13 amino acids. Germline V lookup: CDR1 LGHNA, CDR2 YNFKEQ. V lost 0 bases and J lost 7, with 9 bases in between. The CDR3 region is CASSQEAQRGYTF. CDR3 coding DNA: TGTGCCAGCAGCCAAGAAGCCCAACGTGGCTACACCTTC.

This chain connects TRBV28 to TRBJ1-4; TRBD1 matches 7 bases. Germline values: CDR1 MDHEN, CDR2 SYDVKM. The CDR3 has 15 amino acids. The V and J ends lost 5 bases and 7 bases, in that order; junction bases with no gene match: 10. CDR3 sequence (DNA): TGTGCCAGCAGTGGGAACAGGGGATTAGGTGAAAAACTGTTTTTT. Encoded protein: CASSGNRGLGEKLFF.

CDR3 sequence (DNA): TGTGCCAGCAGTCGGGTAGGGGGGGGTATACAGCCCCAGCATTTT. Translating gives CASSRVGGGIQPQHF. The rearrangement joins TRBV27 to TRBJ1-5; D possibly corresponds to TRBD1 (6 bases). V gave up 5 bases and J gave up 7 bases, with 18 bases separating them. The CDR3 is 15 residues long. From germline, CDR1 is MNHEY and CDR2 SMNVEV (reference sequence).

The chain uses TRBV28 and TRBJ2-3; 7 nucleotides align to TRBD1. CDR1 MDHEN and CDR2 SYDVKM come from the germline V gene. The CDR3 runs 14 residues. V lost 3 bases, J lost 4 bases, and 4 bases stayed unmatched. The CDR3 bases are TGTGCCAGCAGTTTCGGCCAGGGGGCAGATACGCAGTATTTT. Translating it yields CASSFGQGADTQYF.

The V gene is TRBV7-9, the J gene TRBJ2-2, with D possibly matching TRBD1 (6 bases). This CDR3 has 14 residues. Germline CDR1 reads SEHNR; CDR2 reads FQNEAQ (reference sequence). With 5 bases removed from V and 5 bases from J, the gap between germline ends came to 12 bases. CDR3 DNA: TGTGCCAGCAGCCCCGCAGGGGTTACCGGGGAGCTGTTTTTT. Encoded protein: CASSPAGVTGELFF.

J is TRBJ2-7 and V is TRBV7-3; no reliable D call. The CDR3 length is 15 residues. CDR1 and CDR2 (germline): SGHTA, FQGTGA. V gave up 5 bases and J gave up 0 bases, with 14 bases separating them. The CDR3 coding sequence is TGTGCCAGCAGCGAACTGGAACTTAGCTCCTACGAGCAGTACTTC. Residues: CASSELELSSYEQYF. The whole variable domain, filled in from reference TRBV7-3 and TRBJ2-7, reads GAGVSQTPSNKVTEKGKYVELRCDPISGHTALYWYRQSLGQGPEFLIYFQGTGAADDSGLPNDRFFAVRPEGSVSTLKIQRTERGDSAVYLCASSELELSSYEQYFGPGTRLTVT.

In its sample, this clone was seen once. DNA of the CDR3: TGTGCCAGCAGTTTGGGGAGGTCTAATCAGCCCCAGCATTTT. Amino acids: CASSLGRSNQPQHF. The chain joins TRBV28 to TRBJ1-5; no clear D gene. Trimming pared 3 bases from V and 4 bases from J, leaving 10 bases between. Germline V CDR1 and CDR2: MDHEN, SYDVKM. The CDR3 consists of 14 residues.

This sequence joins TRBV28 and TRBJ2-7; weak D call: TRBD1 (5 bases). V dropped 1 base and J dropped 3 bases, with 16 bases sitting between them. Germline V CDR1 and CDR2: MDHEN, SYDVKM. The CDR3 is 16 amino acids. The CDR3: CASSLYRPGRNYEQYF. The CDR3 DNA is TGTGCCAGCAGTTTATATAGGCCAGGGCGTAACTACGAGCAGTACTTC.

The V and J genes are TRBV28 and TRBJ1-4; D uncertain. Germline CDR1 and CDR2: MDHEN and SYDVKM. The CDR3 runs to 14 residues. V lost 1 base and J lost 10, with 13 bases in between. CDR3 sequence (DNA): TGTGCCAGCAGTTTATCCGGCCCCCAAGGAAAACTGTTTTTT. It encodes CASSLSGPQGKLFF.

This clone was seen a handful of times. The chain combines TRBV11-2 with TRBJ1-2; TRBD1 might be the D (6 bases). Trimming removed 3 bases at V and 4 bases at J, with 15 bases between. The CDR3 extends over 15 amino acids. Germline lookup yields CDR1 SGHAT and CDR2 FQNNGV. The CDR3 sequence: CASSFGAGEAYGYTF. As DNA, the CDR3 is TGTGCCAGCAGCTTCGGGGCAGGGGAGGCCTATGGCTACACCTTC.

The chain recombines TRBV7-2 with TRBJ1-6, with D possibly TRBD1 on 6 matching bases. Germline-derived CDR1 and CDR2 are SGHTA and FQGNSA. This CDR3 contains 13 residues. V lost 2 bases, J lost 9 bases, and 8 bases lay in between. The CDR3 sequence: CASSLSGVSPLHF. The CDR3 nucleotides are TGTGCCAGCAGCTTATCAGGGGTTTCACCCCTCCACTTT.

The V and J genes are TRBV28 and TRBJ2-7; 8 nucleotides line up with TRBD1. The CDR3 sequence is 15 residues long. Germline trimming cut 5 bases from V and 3 bases from J; bases unmatched to any gene: 9. Germline-derived CDR1 and CDR2 are MDHEN and SYDVKM. Here the CDR3 DNA reads TGTGCCAGCAGTCCTTACTCCGGACAGGGCTACGAGCAGTACTTC. This codes for CASSPYSGQGYEQYF. Based on the CDR3 plus reference TRBV28 and TRBJ2-7, the full variable domain is DVKVTQSSRYLVKRTGEKVFLECVQDMDHENMFWYRQDPGLGLRLIYFSYDVKMKEKGDIPEGYSVSREKKERFSLILESASTNQTSMYLCASSPYSGQGYEQYFGPGTRLTVT.

This chain links TRBV5-1 with TRBJ2-3, with D uncertain. CDR3 length: 12 amino acids. Germline assignment: CDR1 SGHRS and CDR2 YFSETQ. V lost 1 base, J lost 4 bases, and 4 bases lay in between. The CDR3 sequence is CASSLIADTQYF. The CDR3 nucleotides read TGCGCCAGCAGCTTGATTGCAGATACGCAGTATTTT.

The V call is TRBV19, the J call TRBJ1-2; D unresolved. V lost 3 bases and J lost 3, with 11 bases in between. CDR3 size: 14 residues. From germline, CDR1 is LNHDA and CDR2 SQIVND (reference sequence). The CDR3 coding sequence is TGTGCCAGTAGTATGGGGAGGACGTACTATGGCTACACCTTC. Residues: CASSMGRTYYGYTF. The full variable domain, with the rest looked up from reference TRBV19 and TRBJ1-2, is DGGITQSPKYLFRKEGQNVTLSCEQNLNHDAMYWYRQDPGQGLRLIYYSQIVNDFQKGDIAEGYSVSREKKESFPLTVTSAQKNPTAFYLCASSMGRTYYGYTFGSGTRLTVV.

J is TRBJ1-2 and V is TRBV5-1, with 7 bases lining up with TRBD1. The CDR3 spans 15 residues. Germline assignment: CDR1 SGHRS and CDR2 YFSETQ. V was clipped by 3 bases and J by 4 bases; unmatched bases: 9. The chain's CDR3 is CASSSNRGGIYGYTF. DNA of the CDR3: TGCGCCAGCAGCTCTAACAGGGGAGGGATCTATGGCTACACCTTC.

This chain joins TRBV5-1 and TRBJ1-2; 10 bases fit TRBD1. V shed 5 bases, J shed 6 bases, and the junction held 7 bases outside the gene matches. CDR1 and CDR2 (germline): SGHRS, YFSETQ. The CDR3 loop spans 14 amino acids. CDR3 loop: CASSRDRGVDGYTF. The CDR3 region has the DNA TGCGCCAGCAGTCGGGACAGGGGAGTAGATGGCTACACCTTC.

CDR3 bases: TGTGCCAGCAGCTACGGACAGGGGCTAGCCAAAAACATTCAGTACTTC. Translating it yields CASSYGQGLAKNIQYF. V is TRBV6-5 and J is TRBJ2-4; TRBD1 agrees at 9 bases. This CDR3 has 16 residues. Germline V gene lookup returns CDR1 MNHEY and CDR2 SVGAGI. J was trimmed by 0 bases and V by 6 bases; bases with no gene match: 6.

The V and J genes are TRBV7-9 and TRBJ1-1, with D unresolved. This CDR3 region has 13 residues. V was trimmed by 3 bases and J by 2 bases, leaving 7 bases between them. CDR1 and CDR2 from the germline V gene are SEHNR and FQNEAQ (reference sequence). The CDR3 region has the DNA TGTGCCAGCAGCTTTCAGAGAAACACTGAAGCTTTCTTT. It is translated as CASSFQRNTEAFF.

In this sample, this clone turned up a few times. The rearrangement joins TRBV5-1 to TRBJ2-1, with TRBD2 as a possible D gene (7 bases). Germline CDR1 and CDR2: SGHRS and YFSETQ. The CDR3 runs 15 residues. V was trimmed by 0 bases and J by 6 bases, leaving 13 bases between them. CDR3 amino acids: CASSLDGGGPNEQFF. CDR3 bases: TGCGCCAGCAGCTTGGATGGCGGGGGCCCCAATGAGCAGTTCTTC.

This chain links TRBV7-5 with TRBJ2-3; the table's TRBD2 call for D was not verified on the DNA. TRBV7-5 is described as a pseudogene. The length of the CDR3 is 17 residues. This CDR3 is CASSFGLAGFSTDTQYF. The CDR3 DNA reads TGTGCCAGCAGCTTTGGACTAGCGGGGTTTAGCACAGATACGCAGTATTTT.

The chain uses TRBV19 and TRBJ2-1; D gene uncertain. CDR3 length: 11 residues. The germline V and J ends were trimmed by 5 bases and 5 bases, with 4 bases remaining between them. CDR1 and CDR2 (germline): LNHDA, SQIVND (reference sequence). The CDR3 region is CASSAHNEQFF. CDR3 DNA: TGTGCCAGTAGTGCGCACAATGAGCAGTTCTTC.

The rearrangement joins TRBV28 to TRBJ1-2; unclear D gene. The CDR3 runs 10 residues. Trimming took off 10 bases at V and 6 bases at J, with 9 bases between the two ends. The germline V gene has CDR1 MDHEN and CDR2 SYDVKM. The CDR3 nucleotides read TGTGCCACCGAAGGAAATGGCTACACCTTC. Its protein is CATEGNGYTF.

The chain recombines TRBV28 with TRBJ1-5; D unclear. Germline V gives CDR1 MDHEN, CDR2 SYDVKM. This CDR3 comprises 15 residues. Deletions cut 1 base from V and 1 base from J, with 8 bases between. DNA of the CDR3: TGTGCCAGCAGTTTATTCTCTAAGAGCAATCAGCCCCAGCATTTT. Translated: CASSLFSKSNQPQHF.